This TCR beta chain was retrieved from a study of blood T cells in healthy people across ages. Sample donors were healthy Caucasian individuals that came from Russia, aged 6 to 90. V was pared by 5 bases and J by 8 bases, with 5 bases of the junction left unmatched. The CDR3 consists of 11 residues. CDR1 and CDR2 (germline): SQVTM, ANQGSEA. A second PCR, run for roughly 7 to 12 cycles, used a sample-barcoded 5' primer plus a J-beta primer mix. TCRdb independently ran MiXCR on the 5' RACE reads; one entry per CDR3 protein. The sample yields around 820,000 distinct CDR3 sequences, 20% to 30% seen once. These data were also reused for a study on T cells of mothers and their children.

Sequenced sample: blood. The sequence was obtained from a boy aged 5 to 17 in good health. The gene calls are TRBV29-1 and TRBJ1-2, with 7 nucleotides matching TRBD1. The CDR3 sequence is CSVPGQVGYTF. Written as DNA, the CDR3 is TGCAGCGTTCCTGGACAGGTCGGCTACACCTTC. Combining the CDR3 with reference TRBV29-1 and TRBJ1-2 gives the whole variable domain SAVISQKPSRDICQRGTSLTIQCQVDSQVTMMFWYRQQPGQSLTLIATANQGSEATYESGFVIDKFPISRPNLTFSTLTVSNMSPEDSSIYLCSVPGQVGYTFGSGTRLTVV.